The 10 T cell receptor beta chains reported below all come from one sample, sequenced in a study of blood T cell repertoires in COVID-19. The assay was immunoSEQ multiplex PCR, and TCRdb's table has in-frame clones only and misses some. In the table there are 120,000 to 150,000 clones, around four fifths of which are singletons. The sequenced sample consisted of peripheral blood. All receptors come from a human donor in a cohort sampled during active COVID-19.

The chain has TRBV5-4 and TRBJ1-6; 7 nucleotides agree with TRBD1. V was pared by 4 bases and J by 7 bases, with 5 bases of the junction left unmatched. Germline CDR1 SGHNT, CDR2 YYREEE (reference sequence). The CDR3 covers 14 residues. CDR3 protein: CASSAGTVNSPLHF. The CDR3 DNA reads TGTGCCAGCAGCGCCGGGACAGTGAATTCACCCCTCCACTTT.

CDR3 sequence: CASSRTRRTYEQYF. CDR3 sequence (DNA): TGTGCCAGCAGCCGAACCCGGAGGACCTACGAGCAGTACTTC. The chain employs TRBV3-1 (or the pseudogene TRBV3-2) and TRBJ2-7, with D possibly being TRBD2 (5 bases). Looked up from germline, CDR1 is LGHDT and CDR2 is YNNKEL (reference sequence). The length of the CDR3 is 14 residues. Trimming took off 4 bases at V and 2 bases at J, with 12 bases between the two ends.

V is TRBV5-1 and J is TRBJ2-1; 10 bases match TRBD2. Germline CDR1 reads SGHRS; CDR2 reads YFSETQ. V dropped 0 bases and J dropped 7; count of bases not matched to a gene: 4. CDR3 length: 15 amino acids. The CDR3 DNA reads TGCGCCAGCAGCTTGGACAGCGGGGGGGCAAATGAGCAGTTCTTC. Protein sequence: CASSLDSGGANEQFF.

The CDR3 nucleotides read TGTGCCAGCAGCAGGGATTTGCCAGGGGGCGAAGCTTTCTTT. Protein product: CASSRDLPGGEAFF. V gene TRBV5-4 combines with J gene TRBJ1-1; TRBD1 aligns across 8 bases. CDR3 length: 14 residues. The junction had 10 bases not matched to a gene; V was cut back by 4 bases and J by 8 bases. The germline V gene encodes CDR1 SGHNT and CDR2 YYREEE (reference sequence).

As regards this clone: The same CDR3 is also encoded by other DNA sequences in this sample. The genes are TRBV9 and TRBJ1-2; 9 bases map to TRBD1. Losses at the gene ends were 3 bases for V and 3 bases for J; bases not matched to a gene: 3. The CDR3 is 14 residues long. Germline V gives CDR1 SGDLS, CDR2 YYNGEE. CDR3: CASSGTGGDYGYTF. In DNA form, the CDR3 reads TGTGCCAGCAGCGGAACAGGGGGCGACTATGGCTACACCTTC.

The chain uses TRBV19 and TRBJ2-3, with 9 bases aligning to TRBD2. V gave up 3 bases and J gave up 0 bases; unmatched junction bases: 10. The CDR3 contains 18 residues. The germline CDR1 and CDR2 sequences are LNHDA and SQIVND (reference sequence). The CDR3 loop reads CASSISLAGRYSTDTQYF. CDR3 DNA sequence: TGTGCCAGTAGTATCTCCCTAGCGGGGCGCTATAGCACAGATACGCAGTATTTT. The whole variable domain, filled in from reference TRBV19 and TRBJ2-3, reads DGGITQSPKYLFRKEGQNVTLSCEQNLNHDAMYWYRQDPGQGLRLIYYSQIVNDFQKGDIAEGYSVSREKKESFPLTVTSAQKNPTAFYLCASSISLAGRYSTDTQYFGPGTRLTVL.

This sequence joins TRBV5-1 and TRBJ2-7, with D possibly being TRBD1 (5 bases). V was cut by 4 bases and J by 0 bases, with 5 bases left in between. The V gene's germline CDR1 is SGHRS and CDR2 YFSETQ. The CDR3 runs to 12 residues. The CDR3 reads CASSDSSYEQYF. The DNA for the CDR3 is TGCGCCAGCAGCGACAGCTCCTACGAGCAGTACTTC.

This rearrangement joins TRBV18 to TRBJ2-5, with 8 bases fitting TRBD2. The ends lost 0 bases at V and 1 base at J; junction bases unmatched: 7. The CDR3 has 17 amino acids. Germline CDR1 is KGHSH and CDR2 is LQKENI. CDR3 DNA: TGTGCCAGCTCACCACCGAACGGGGGGGCCTCCCAAGAGACCCAGTACTTC. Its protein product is CASSPPNGGASQETQYF.

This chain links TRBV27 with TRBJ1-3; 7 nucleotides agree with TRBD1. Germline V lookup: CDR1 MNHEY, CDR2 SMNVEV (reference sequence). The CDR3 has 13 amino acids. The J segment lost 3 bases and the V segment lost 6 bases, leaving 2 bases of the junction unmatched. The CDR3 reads CASSPGGGNTIYF. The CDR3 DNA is TGTGCCAGCAGCCCAGGGGGTGGAAACACCATATATTTT.

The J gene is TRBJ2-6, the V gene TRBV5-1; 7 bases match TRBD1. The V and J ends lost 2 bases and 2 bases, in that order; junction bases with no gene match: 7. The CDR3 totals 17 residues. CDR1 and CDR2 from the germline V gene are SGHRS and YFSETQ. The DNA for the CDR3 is TGCGCCAGCAGCTTTAGGGACAGCCAGGCTGGGGCCAACGTCCTGACTTTC. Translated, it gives CASSFRDSQAGANVLTF.